The sequence of this TCR beta chain was determined in a study of T cell responses to AZD1222 COVID-19 vaccine. Study background: The analysis combined second doses at about 4 or about 12 weeks.

Sequencing was performed with immunoSEQ multiplex PCR; in TCRdb, only in-frame clones are kept and a portion is missing. Among 95,000 to 150,000 clones listed, 85% to 90% were seen once. The V and J ends lost 4 bases and 0 bases respectively, with 4 bases between them. The CDR3 spans 13 residues. Germline CDR1 MNHEY, CDR2 SVGEGT. This clone appeared a few times. The source is an adult in good health. This chain joins TRBV6-2 or TRBV6-3 and TRBJ1-3; D call uncertain. Sequencing used peripheral blood, obtained on day 0 of AZD1222 vaccination. The DNA of the CDR3 is TGTGCCAGCAGTTGGGACTCTGGAAACACCATATATTTT. As protein: CASSWDSGNTIYF.